Following are 4 T cell receptor beta chains from one sample sequenced in a study of blood T cell repertoires in COVID-19. This table comes from immunoSEQ multiplex PCR, and its TCRdb copy is limited to in-frame clones, with some not included. This repertoire shows hundreds of thousands of clones, around 87% found once; its top ten account for 1.5% to 2%. Sequenced input: PBMCs or T cells enriched from blood (not recorded which). The receptors originated from a woman aged 50 to 60 who had recovered from COVID-19.

V gene TRBV11-2 combines with J gene TRBJ2-1, with 10 nucleotides matching TRBD2. The J segment lost 8 bases and the V segment lost 1 base, leaving 5 bases of the junction unmatched. The length of the CDR3 is 15 residues. CDR1 and CDR2 from the germline V gene are SGHAT and FQNNGV. The CDR3 loop reads CASSLVLAGWDEQFF. The DNA for the CDR3 is TGTGCCAGCAGCTTAGTACTAGCGGGATGGGATGAGCAGTTCTTC.

The CDR3 DNA reads as TGCGCCAGCAGCTTGGTAGGCGGGAGTACCCCAGATACGCAGTATTTT. Amino acid sequence: CASSLVGGSTPDTQYF. The gene calls are TRBV5-1 and TRBJ2-3; 7 bases are shared with TRBD2. Germline V lookup: CDR1 SGHRS, CDR2 YFSETQ. V lost 0 bases to trimming and J lost 4 bases; unmatched junction nucleotides: 8. The CDR3 has 16 amino acids.

The gene calls are TRBV28 and TRBJ1-1; D gene uncertain. This CDR3 has 13 residues. V lost 6 bases, J lost 2 bases, and 10 bases lay in between. Germline V lookup: CDR1 MDHEN, CDR2 SYDVKM. The CDR3 nucleotides read TGTGCCAGCAGGGAGAGAGGTAACACTGAAGCTTTCTTT. Translation: CASRERGNTEAFF.

The chain joins TRBV4-2 to TRBJ2-2; TRBD1 matches at 7 bases. The CDR3 is 18 residues long. Trimming at V came to 4 bases and at J to 0 bases, leaving 11 bases not matched to a gene. CDR1 and CDR2 (germline): LGHNA, YNFKEQ. As DNA, the CDR3 is TGTGCCAGCAGCCCGATCGGACAGGCCGAATCGAACACCGGGGAGCTGTTTTTT. Protein product: CASSPIGQAESNTGELFF.